The 4 T cell receptor beta chains below come from one sample, sequenced in a study of shared clonotypes between healthy human individuals. Selected positively for CCR7 and CD45RO-negative, naive CD8 cells excluded terminally differentiated effector memory CD45RA+ cells. Here immunoSEQ multiplex PCR was the method, and the copy in TCRdb shows in-frame clones only, minus some. Of about 680,000 clones listed, roughly nine tenths are singletons. The sequencing input was naive CD8+ T cells sorted from blood. These receptors were taken from a man younger than 45 in good health.

The rearrangement uses TRBV7-9 and TRBJ2-7; no clear D gene. V gave up 5 bases and J gave up 6 bases, with 8 bases separating them. The CDR3 length is 11 residues. In germline, CDR1 is SEHNR, CDR2 FQNEAQ (reference sequence). CDR3 nucleotides: TGTGCCAGCAGCACACATGCCGAGCAGTACTTC. Translation: CASSTHAEQYF.

J is TRBJ2-1 and V is TRBV7-9, with 10 bases aligning to TRBD2. The germline gives CDR1 SEHNR, CDR2 FQNEAQ (reference sequence). The CDR3 length is 15 residues. The J segment lost 8 bases and the V segment lost 1 base, leaving 5 bases of the junction unmatched. CDR3: CASSLGTSGTDEQFF. The CDR3 coding sequence is TGTGCCAGCAGCTTAGGTACTAGCGGGACCGATGAGCAGTTCTTC.

The chain combines TRBV6-1 with TRBJ2-1, with D perhaps TRBD1 (6 bases). CDR3 size: 17 residues. Germline CDR1 MNHNS, CDR2 SASEGT. Trimming cost V 1 base and J 4 bases, with 17 bases left between them. CDR3 nucleotide sequence: TGTGCCAGCAGTGAAGGCCGAGGACAGAGGATATACAATGAGCAGTTCTTC. Translating gives CASSEGRGQRIYNEQFF.

J is TRBJ2-3 and V is TRBV7-9; D perhaps matches TRBD2 (6 bases). Between the trimmed V and J ends, which lost 5 bases and 0 bases, there was a span of 18 bases. Germline assignment: CDR1 SEHNR and CDR2 FQNEAQ (reference sequence). This CDR3 is 17 amino acids long. As DNA, the CDR3 is TGTGCCAGCAGCCCCCGCTTCGTAGCGGAAAGCACAGATACGCAGTATTTT. Its protein is CASSPRFVAESTDTQYF.